This T cell receptor beta chain comes out of a study of blood T cell repertoires in COVID-19. About the study: Spain, Italy and the United States supplied samples that represented acute and convalescent COVID-19. T cells, B-cell-depleted T cells, or PBMCs provided the cDNA or gDNA that served as material.

Germline V gives CDR1 SEHNR, CDR2 FQNEAQ (reference sequence). V shed 3 bases, J shed 2 bases, and the junction held 2 bases outside the gene matches. This CDR3 is 14 amino acids long. Per the study methods: Amplification of reference gene primers provided the estimated nucleated cell counts. Repertoires were generated with immunoSEQ multiplex PCR, while TCRdb's copy carries only in-frame clones and drops some. D and trimming come from the DNA, and the V and J calls and clone size come from that table. The sample carries tens of thousands of clones, about 89% recorded once. The chain carries TRBV7-9 and TRBJ1-2; 8 positions match TRBD1. The clonotype originates from a man aged 55-75 years with acute or convalescent COVID-19. Sequencing used peripheral blood. The DNA of the CDR3 is TGTGCCAGCAGCTTTGACAGGGGAAACTATGGCTACACCTTC. This encodes CASSFDRGNYGYTF.